Reported below is one T cell receptor beta chain. Its antigen is currently not known. No much larger clone is present one base from it, and per-base qualities are unavailable. The data were obtained in a study of T cell responses to AZD1222 COVID-19 vaccine (dated by TCRdb to the early 2020s). As for the study more broadly: AZD1222 recipients given second doses at about 4 weeks or at about 12 weeks were pooled, since spike-specific TCR depth and breadth were not found to differ between the two schedules. Enrollment into the trials was organized by age into subgroups of 18-55, 56-69 and 70-plus years, and those subgroups contained approximately 150, 30 and 60 TCR-sequenced participants, respectively. TCR sequencing covered about 230 trial participants: some 210 given two doses of AZD1222 and 26 given two doses of MenACWY control vaccine.

Reading the label with the study, this specimen's time point is: baseline before first vaccination. Samples from vaccinated people were obtained from the UK trials COV001 and COV002, which included a single-blind randomized controlled phase 2/3 trial of AZD1222 (ChAdOx1 nCoV-19) in healthy adults. For TCRbeta chain sequencing, PBMC samples were collected from trial participants at day 0 and at day 28 after the second dose. V is shortened by 4 bases, J by 3 bases, and the region joining them spans 10 bases. According to the germline V gene (reference sequence), CDR1 reads LGHDT and CDR2 reads YNNKEL. From the cysteine through the phenylalanine, the CDR3 covers 14 amino acids. The only DNA kept is the CDR3, 42 bases in frame from the first base. The CDR3 regions of human TCRbeta chains were subjected to immunosequencing. Processing in the source paper ran as follows. Repertoire TCRs were matched against a reference library of SARS-CoV-2-specific TCRs generated with the MIRA antigen-specificity platform. Breadth was defined as the fraction of unique TCRs that were SARS-CoV-2-associated. Depth was defined as the fraction of total T cells that were SARS-CoV-2-associated. Using the MIRA data, each spike-specific TCR was assigned both to the spike region to which the TCR was reactive and to a CD4 or CD8 class. Log10-transformed breadth and depth values were compared by one-way ANOVA with Sidak's multiple comparisons tests. TCRdb retrieved this table from immuneACCESS and kept in-frame rearrangements only. Not all clones are present; in checked studies, unresolved V genes account for under half, and no reason is known for the remainder. That table is the source of V, J and clone size, and D and trimming were worked out from the DNA. Counted in this sample were about 140,000 clones; about 90% of them appeared once. The ten largest clones take up around 5% of the sample.

Points the paper makes about the study in general: Conclusions about previously exposed vaccinees were limited because only a handful of AZD1222 recipients were SARS-CoV-2 seropositive at baseline. Nearly half of unique spike-specific TCRs reportedly recognized epitopes outside regions mutated in the B.1.351 and B.1.1.7 variants. The 56-69-year group was small, and its depth increase did not reach significance, likely because of low power. Participants were mostly white British, with more females than males. The authors suggested clonal diversity may have been underestimated. Because no day 14 peak-response samples were available, repertoires were characterized only after the peak T cell response. A significant rise in spike-specific TCR breadth and depth was observed after two AZD1222 doses relative to day 0 and relative to MenACWY recipients. Vaccine-associated CD4 TCRs spanned the whole spike protein, with dominant responses in regions 160-218 and 743-854.

Recombination linked TRBV3-1 (or the pseudogene TRBV3-2) to TRBJ1-5; TRBD1 could be the D gene, as 6 bases match. This receptor was taken from an adult in good health. Material: peripheral blood, obtained on day 0 of AZD1222 vaccination. The DNA is TGTGCCAGCAGCCTAGGACAGTCCAATCAGCCCCAGCATTTT. This codes for CASSLGQSNQPQHF.